What follows are 8 T cell receptor beta chains derived from one specimen sequenced in a study of CD8 T cells in ankylosing spondylitis. TCRdb analysed the 5' RACE reads with MiXCR anew, one entry per CDR3 protein. The sample has roughly 220,000 distinct CDR3 sequences; roughly a tenth are singletons. Input material: blood, either unsorted or a sorted T cell fraction (not recorded which). These receptors all stem from a male donor with ankylosing spondylitis or in good health (not recorded which).

This clonotype was counted at least ten times. This sequence joins TRBV28 and TRBJ2-1; 8 bases agree with TRBD1. Germline CDR1 is MDHEN and CDR2 is SYDVKM. V lost 5 bases, J lost 6 bases, and 9 bases stayed unmatched. This CDR3 has 15 residues. CDR3: CASSTPGQALNEQFF. The CDR3 bases are TGTGCCAGCAGTACCCCGGGACAGGCCCTCAATGAGCAGTTCTTC.

Notes on this clonotype: This may be a read error: a much more frequent sequence differs by one nucleotide. This chain joins TRBV5-1 and TRBJ2-1; D gene ambiguous. Germline V gene data show CDR1 as SGHRS and CDR2 as YFSETQ. The CDR3 sequence is 17 residues long. DNA for the CDR3: TGCGCCTGCAGCTTGGTTAGCCAAGAGATCTCCTACAATGAGCAGTTCTTC. Translation: CACSLVSQEISYNEQFF.

Many counts were recorded for this clonotype. The chain joins TRBV29-1 to TRBJ2-5; TRBD1 aligns across 7 bases. After removal of 3 bases from V and 2 bases from J, the junction contained 6 bases not matched to a gene. Germline V gene lookup returns CDR1 SQVTM and CDR2 ANQGSEA. The length of the CDR3 is 14 residues. CDR3 sequence (DNA): TGCAGCGTTGAGACCCCAGGGGGACAAGAGACCCAGTACTTC. It is translated as CSVETPGGQETQYF.

This clonotype was observed a single time. The rearrangement links TRBV19 to TRBJ2-5; D call uncertain. The V gene's germline CDR1 is LNHDA and CDR2 SQIVND (reference sequence). The ends were cut back, 5 bases at V and 7 bases at J, with 11 bases in the middle. The CDR3 loop spans 12 amino acids. The CDR3 protein is CASSGGVVTQYF. As DNA, the CDR3 is TGTGCCAGTAGTGGCGGAGTGGTGACCCAGTACTTC.

The chain couples TRBV19 to TRBJ1-3, with D unclear. Germline loops: CDR1 LNHDA, CDR2 SQIVND (reference sequence). This CDR3 comprises 13 residues. The V gene lost 3 bases and the J gene lost 4 bases, with 7 bases spanning the gap. The CDR3 DNA is TGTGCCAGTAGTATTGGGTACGGAAACACCATATATTTT. Protein: CASSIGYGNTIYF.

The chain couples TRBV4-2 to TRBJ2-1, with 11 nucleotides matching TRBD2. This CDR3 contains 17 residues. In germline, CDR1 is LGHNA, CDR2 YNFKEQ. J was trimmed by 9 bases and V by 0 bases; bases with no gene match: 10. The CDR3 DNA is TGTGCCAGCAGCCAAGACCAGTTAGCGGGGGGGAACGGTGAGCAGTTCTTC. Protein sequence: CASSQDQLAGGNGEQFF.

This clonotype was observed at least ten times. The gene calls are TRBV30 and TRBJ2-5; D remains ambiguous. The CDR3 is 10 residues long. The germline CDR1 and CDR2 sequences are GTSNPN and SVGIG (reference sequence). Trimming cost V 6 bases and J 4 bases, with 6 bases left between them. The CDR3, as DNA: TGTGCCTGTTCGGTAGAGACCCAGTACTTC. Protein: CACSVETQYF.

The chain carries TRBV6-1 and TRBJ1-5, with D possibly being TRBD1 (6 bases). Germline CDR1 is MNHNS and CDR2 is SASEGT. V lost 6 bases and J lost 3, with 12 bases in between. This CDR3 region has 14 residues. CDR3 in amino acids: CASSLTGINQPQHF. For the CDR3, the DNA is TGTGCCAGCAGCCTGACAGGCATCAATCAGCCCCAGCATTTT.